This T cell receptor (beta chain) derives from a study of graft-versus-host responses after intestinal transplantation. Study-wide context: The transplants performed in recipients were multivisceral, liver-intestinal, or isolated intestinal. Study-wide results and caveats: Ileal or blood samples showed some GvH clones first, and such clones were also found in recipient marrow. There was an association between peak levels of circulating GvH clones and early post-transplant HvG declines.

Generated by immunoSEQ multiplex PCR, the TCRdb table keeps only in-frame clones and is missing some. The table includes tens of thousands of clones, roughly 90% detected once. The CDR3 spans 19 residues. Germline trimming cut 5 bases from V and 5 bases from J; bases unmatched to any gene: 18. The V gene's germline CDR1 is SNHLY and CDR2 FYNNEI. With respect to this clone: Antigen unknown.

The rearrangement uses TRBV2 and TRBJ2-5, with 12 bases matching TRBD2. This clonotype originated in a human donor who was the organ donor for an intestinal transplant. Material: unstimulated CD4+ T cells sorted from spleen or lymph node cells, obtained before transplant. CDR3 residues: CASSNGLAGGPRGRETQYF. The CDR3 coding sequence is TGTGCCAGCAGTAACGGTCTAGCGGGAGGGCCCCGGGGTAGGGAGACCCAGTACTTC.